A single TCR beta chain is shown here with its context. The antigen is unknown. This record belongs to a study of cytomegalovirus exposure and HLA in healthy donors. Germline lookup yields CDR1 SNHLY and CDR2 FYNNEI. V trimming: 5 bases; J trimming: 5 bases; junction bases outside the gene matches: 3. The CDR3 spans 14 residues. Primers: 60 Vbeta forward and 13 Jbeta reverse. The method was immunoSEQ multiplex PCR; TCRdb's version includes in-frame clones alone and lacks a portion of them. Of about 90,000 clones in the sample, about two thirds were seen once. Everyone who donated was a healthy bone marrow donor. Study observations and caveats: Later work associated roughly 17,000 TCR beta sequences with HLA alleles at 0.05 false discovery rate. Previous analysis showed most TCR beta V segments were productive about 87% or about 30% of the time.

The TCR was taken from a woman between 25 and 40 years old in good health and CMV-seropositive. The specimen sequenced was PBMCs. The chain uses TRBV2 and TRBJ1-4; 9 bases map to TRBD1. The CDR3 sequence is CASSPQGANEKLFF. Here the CDR3 DNA reads TGTGCCAGCAGTCCACAGGGGGCGAATGAAAAACTGTTTTTT.